The rows below give T cell receptor beta chains drawn from one sample of a study of T cell responses to AZD1222 COVID-19 vaccine. Generated by immunoSEQ multiplex PCR, the TCRdb table keeps only in-frame clones and is missing some. The table records around 96,000 clones, 88% of them present only once. Specimen: peripheral blood, collected on day 0 of AZD1222 vaccination. These TCRs come from an adult in good health. Both conserved end residues are part of each CDR3. Fields, in order: V gene, D gene, CDR3 protein. D genes are given only for firm matches.

v_call: TRBV6-5
d_call: .
cdr3_aa: CASSYDSRGDGYTF

v_call: TRBV6-2/TRBV6-3
d_call: .
cdr3_aa: CASSYSMNLGRETQYF

v_call: TRBV7-6
d_call: .
cdr3_aa: CASSKGLSSTDTQYF

v_call: TRBV18
d_call: .
cdr3_aa: CASSVAGTLYGYTF

v_call: TRBV6-2/TRBV6-3
d_call: .
cdr3_aa: CASSYVEVPNQPQHF

v_call: TRBV6-5
d_call: .
cdr3_aa: CASSPGRIEQYF

v_call: TRBV5-1
d_call: .
cdr3_aa: CASSFSGGSTEAFF

v_call: TRBV7-8
d_call: TRBD1
cdr3_aa: CASSSTGRKDEKLFF

v_call: TRBV18
d_call: .
cdr3_aa: CASSPSQGQYNEQFF

v_call: TRBV2
d_call: .
cdr3_aa: CASSVEGTPSYEQYF

v_call: TRBV9
d_call: .
cdr3_aa: CASSDGAGELFF

v_call: TRBV7-3
d_call: TRBD1
cdr3_aa: CASSSRTGNTEAFF

v_call: TRBV5-3
d_call: .
cdr3_aa: CARSGWVAKNIQYF

v_call: TRBV30
d_call: .
cdr3_aa: CAWSVDEKLFF

v_call: TRBV6-5
d_call: .
cdr3_aa: CASRSPGELFF

v_call: TRBV9
d_call: TRBD1
cdr3_aa: CASSVESGQGDTQYF

v_call: TRBV29-1
d_call: TRBD1
cdr3_aa: CSVEDGTGSEKLFF

v_call: TRBV7-2
d_call: TRBD1
cdr3_aa: CASSPRDRSATNEKLFF

v_call: TRBV10-3
d_call: TRBD1
cdr3_aa: CAISEKGQGYEQYF

v_call: TRBV6-5
d_call: .
cdr3_aa: CASSYRGPFSGNTIYF

v_call: TRBV6-4
d_call: .
cdr3_aa: CASSDVPQPQHF

v_call: TRBV6-2/TRBV6-3
d_call: .
cdr3_aa: CASSSDRRGRDNNEQFF

v_call: TRBV5-1
d_call: TRBD1
cdr3_aa: CASSPGQGGQPQHF

v_call: TRBV5-1
d_call: .
cdr3_aa: CASSSRVSNTEAFF

v_call: TRBV29-1
d_call: TRBD1
cdr3_aa: CSVRTGGDYGYTF

v_call: TRBV2
d_call: .
cdr3_aa: CASSERGRVYEQYF

v_call: TRBV18
d_call: .
cdr3_aa: CASSPLQGAYVEAFF

v_call: TRBV11-2
d_call: TRBD1
cdr3_aa: CASSLYRGTGYEQYF

v_call: TRBV28
d_call: TRBD1
cdr3_aa: CASSLATGLGNQPQHF

v_call: TRBV7-8
d_call: .
cdr3_aa: CASSLTWISGANVLTF

v_call: TRBV19
d_call: .
cdr3_aa: CATGYSNQPQHF

v_call: TRBV30
d_call: TRBD1
cdr3_aa: CAWIGQGSSGELFF

v_call: TRBV15
d_call: .
cdr3_aa: CATSRGWGNTEAFF

v_call: TRBV19
d_call: .
cdr3_aa: CASSPNRVRGTDTQYF

v_call: TRBV27
d_call: .
cdr3_aa: CASSLAGTGSETQYF

v_call: TRBV4-1
d_call: .
cdr3_aa: CASSQTGTGELFF

v_call: TRBV10-3
d_call: .
cdr3_aa: CAIGSGSTGELFF

v_call: TRBV30
d_call: .
cdr3_aa: CAWSVSELNTGELFF

v_call: TRBV15
d_call: .
cdr3_aa: CATSRALGDPQEQFF

v_call: TRBV28
d_call: .
cdr3_aa: CASTRQPQPQHF

v_call: TRBV12-3/TRBV12-4
d_call: .
cdr3_aa: CASSSSGNGYTF

v_call: TRBV6-1
d_call: .
cdr3_aa: CASSEASVPTLEKLFF

v_call: TRBV7-9
d_call: .
cdr3_aa: CASSLSGQAKNIQYF

v_call: TRBV5-5
d_call: .
cdr3_aa: CASSSPGTVNTEAFF

v_call: TRBV5-6
d_call: .
cdr3_aa: CASSHQRGRMNTEAFF

v_call: TRBV6-5
d_call: .
cdr3_aa: CASSYGRKDTEAFF

v_call: TRBV30
d_call: .
cdr3_aa: CAWGSGTLIYEQYF

v_call: TRBV19
d_call: .
cdr3_aa: CASSLGRNTGELFF

v_call: TRBV4-3
d_call: TRBD1
cdr3_aa: CASSQDQAGGDTDTQYF

v_call: TRBV27
d_call: .
cdr3_aa: CASSWRGRDGYTF

v_call: TRBV10-3
d_call: TRBD1
cdr3_aa: CAISATGAQPQHF

v_call: TRBV5-1
d_call: .
cdr3_aa: CASSQSTYLNTEAFF